The rows below give T cell receptor beta chains drawn from one sample of a study of early T cells in non-severe SARS-CoV-2 infection. TCRdb called the 5' RACE reads again in MiXCR, with one record for every CDR3 protein. This sample has about 40,000 distinct CDR3 sequences; over 4% occur once, and the top ten carry around 5%. Sequencing was done on a sample of whole blood. Source of these receptors: an adult who was a healthcare worker with PCR-confirmed SARS-CoV-2 infection or an uninfected control (not recorded which). CDR3s include the opening cysteine and the closing phenylalanine or tryptophan. D genes are given only for firm matches. Clone size is stated in some rows and not others, as once, few, many or a class when expanded.

>many|TRBJ2-1|TRBV10-3|-
CAISGDTYNEQFF
TGTGCCATCAGTGGGGACACTTACAATGAGCAGTTCTTC
>many|TRBJ2-7|TRBV20-1|-
CSARWGDRSYEQYF
TGCAGTGCTCGCTGGGGGGACAGATCCTACGAGCAGTACTTC
>few|TRBJ2-1|TRBV11-2|-
CVSSLAIDGEQFF
TGTGTCAGCAGCTTAGCGATAGACGGGGAGCAGTTCTTC
>few|TRBJ2-2|TRBV4-1|-
CASSQEGLGTGELFF
TGCGCCAGCAGCCAAGAAGGGCTGGGAACCGGGGAGCTGTTTTTT
>-|TRBJ2-2|TRBV14|-
CASSPRPGTTNTGELFF
TGTGCCAGCAGCCCTCGGCCAGGGACAACAAACACCGGGGAGCTGTTTTTT
>many|TRBJ1-6|TRBV18|-
CASSQGHFRDSPLHF
TGTGCCAGCTCACAGGGACATTTCAGGGATTCACCCCTCCACTTT
>many|TRBJ1-4|TRBV27|-
CASSFYGIATNEKLFF
TGTGCCAGCAGTTTCTACGGCATTGCAACTAATGAAAAACTGTTTTTT
>many|TRBJ2-2|TRBV28|TRBD1
CASGEGADGELFF
TGTGCCAGCGGAGAGGGGGCTGACGGGGAGCTGTTTTTT
>many|TRBJ2-4|TRBV18|-
CASSPTLGGVKNIQYF
TGTGCCAGCTCACCCACGCTAGGCGGGGTGAAAAACATTCAGTACTTC
>many|TRBJ1-3|TRBV6-1|TRBD1
CASRQQGAGNTIYF
TGTGCCAGCAGGCAACAGGGGGCCGGAAACACCATATATTTT
>-|TRBJ2-2|TRBV5-4|TRBD1
CASKTGGAAGELFF
TGTGCCAGCAAAACAGGGGGCGCAGCCGGGGAGCTGTTTTTT
>few|TRBJ2-3|TRBV7-3|-
CASSPSPSTDTQYF
TGTGCCAGCAGCCCCTCTCCTAGCACAGATACGCAGTATTTT
>few|TRBJ2-1|TRBV19|TRBD2
CASSLLAREQFF
TGTGCCAGTAGCCTACTAGCGCGTGAGCAGTTCTTC
>many|TRBJ1-2|TRBV12-3/TRBV12-4|-
CATAGTANYGYTF
TGTGCCACAGCCGGGACGGCGAATTATGGCTACACCTTC
>many|TRBJ2-7|TRBV28|-
CASRTSSYEQYF
TGTGCCAGTAGGACAAGCTCCTACGAGCAGTACTTC
>many|TRBJ2-5|TRBV12-3/TRBV12-4|-
CASSFGRLRETQYF
TGTGCCAGCAGTTTTGGAAGGCTTAGGGAGACCCAGTACTTC
>few|TRBJ1-2|TRBV27|TRBD1
CASRTGGSDYGYTF
TGTGCCAGCAGGACAGGGGGCTCTGACTATGGCTACACCTTC
>few|TRBJ2-1|TRBV7-2|TRBD2
CASTLFGGRADNEQFF
TGTGCCAGCACCCTCTTTGGCGGGAGGGCAGACAATGAGCAGTTCTTC
>few|TRBJ1-2|TRBV7-6|-
CASSHSGRGYGYTF
TGTGCCAGCAGTCACAGTGGACGAGGCTATGGCTACACCTTC
>-|TRBJ1-6|TRBV24-1|-
CATSEQNNSPLHF
TGTGCCACCAGTGAACAGAATAATTCACCCCTCCACTTT
>-|TRBJ1-2|TRBV7-9|-
CASSLAGTDYGYTF
TGTGCCAGCAGCTTAGCCGGGACGGACTATGGCTACACCTTC
>-|TRBJ2-7|TRBV10-2|-
CASSELYEQYF
TGCGCCAGCAGTGAGTTATACGAGCAGTACTTC
>many|TRBJ2-3|TRBV5-1|-
CASSLASGGTDTQYF
TGCGCCAGCAGCTTGGCCAGCGGAGGGACAGATACGCAGTATTTT
>-|TRBJ2-1|TRBV2|TRBD1
CASPRDVRDRVSWAEQFF
TGTGCCAGCCCCCGCGACGTACGGGACAGGGTTAGTTGGGCAGAGCAGTTCTTC
>-|TRBJ1-2|TRBV5-1|-
CASTPWDRATYGYTF
TGTGCCAGCACCCCCTGGGACCGCGCGACCTATGGCTACACCTTC
>many|TRBJ1-2|TRBV11-2|-
CASSLWGANYGYTF
TGTGCCAGCAGCTTATGGGGAGCTAACTATGGCTACACCTTC
>-|TRBJ1-3|TRBV7-8|-
CASSSRGNTIYF
TGTGCCAGCAGCAGTAGGGGAAACACCATATATTTT
>-|TRBJ2-2|TRBV27|-
CASGPRNTGELFF
TGTGCCAGCGGGCCGAGGAACACCGGGGAGCTGTTTTTT
>many|TRBJ2-5|TRBV7-8|-
CASSRKSGEETQYF
TGTGCCAGCAGCCGCAAATCGGGAGAAGAGACCCAGTACTTC
>-|TRBJ2-1|TRBV6-6|-
CASSQADGRRQFF
TGTGCCAGCAGCCAAGCAGATGGCAGGAGGCAGTTCTTC
>many|TRBJ2-7|TRBV12-3/TRBV12-4|-
CASSRQAGEQYF
TGTGCCAGCAGTCGACAGGCGGGCGAGCAGTACTTC
>-|TRBJ2-1|TRBV6-1|TRBD1
CASSRDRSFLSSYNEQFF
TGTGCCAGCTCCCGGGACAGGAGTTTCCTAAGCTCCTACAATGAGCAGTTCTTC
>many|TRBJ2-1|TRBV20-1|-
CSAREPDNEQFF
TGCAGTGCTAGAGAACCCGACAATGAGCAGTTCTTC
>many|TRBJ2-3|TRBV4-2|-
CASSQGGSGTDTQYF
TGTGCCAGCAGCCAAGGTGGATCGGGCACAGATACGCAGTATTTT
>-|TRBJ2-5|TRBV5-1|TRBD1
CASSLVQGSRETQYF
TGCGCCAGCAGCTTGGTACAGGGGAGTAGAGAGACCCAGTACTTC
>many|TRBJ2-5|TRBV7-9|-
CASSLIQTQETQYF
TGTGCCAGCAGCTTAATACAAACCCAAGAGACCCAGTACTTC
>many|TRBJ2-7|TRBV20-1|-
CSASGLYSHEQYF
TGCAGTGCTAGTGGTCTATATTCCCACGAGCAGTACTTC
>many|TRBJ1-5|TRBV5-1|-
CASSLQNREQPQHF
TGCGCCAGCAGCTTGCAGAACAGGGAACAGCCCCAGCATTTT
>many|TRBJ1-1|TRBV6-5|-
CASSYDGAVPNTEAFF
TGTGCCAGCAGTTATGACGGGGCGGTACCGAACACTGAAGCTTTCTTT
>many|TRBJ1-5|TRBV18|-
CASSPRGRQDQPQHF
TGTGCCAGCTCACCTCGAGGGAGGCAGGATCAGCCCCAGCATTTT
>many|TRBJ2-6|TRBV6-5|-
CASSPNLRHASGANVLTF
TGTGCCAGCAGCCCCAATCTACGACACGCCTCTGGGGCCAACGTCCTGACTTTC
>many|TRBJ2-7|TRBV30|-
CAWSTTSYEQYF
TGTGCCTGGAGTACGACCTCCTACGAGCAGTACTTC
>many|TRBJ2-4|TRBV7-8|TRBD1
CASSLVGGTGGLAKNIQYF
TGTGCCAGCAGCTTAGTTGGAGGGACAGGGGGCTTAGCCAAAAACATTCAGTACTTC
>few|TRBJ2-1|TRBV6-2/TRBV6-3|-
CASSPSVYNEQFF
TGTGCCAGCAGCCCTAGCGTCTACAATGAGCAGTTCTTC
>many|TRBJ1-2|TRBV5-1|TRBD1
CASSSGGSDGYTF
TGCGCCAGCAGCTCAGGGGGGTCTGATGGCTACACCTTC
>many|TRBJ2-2|TRBV11-2|TRBD2
CASSRTSGSRGELFF
TGTGCCAGCAGCCGGACTAGCGGGAGCCGCGGGGAGCTGTTTTTT
>many|TRBJ2-2|TRBV9|-
CASSVGTARAGELFF
TGTGCCAGCAGCGTAGGGACAGCGCGTGCCGGGGAGCTGTTTTTT
>once|TRBJ2-7|TRBV28|TRBD1
CASSVTGGSYEQYF
TGTGCCAGCAGTGTCACAGGGGGGAGCTACGAGCAGTACTTC